A single sample is the source of the 4 T cell receptor beta chains below, sequenced in a study of blood T cell repertoires in COVID-19. The repertoire was sequenced with immunoSEQ multiplex PCR; TCRdb's copy has only in-frame clones and lacks some. The data show some 98,000 clones, 65% to 90% seen once. The sequencing input was peripheral blood. The receptors stem from a man between 65 and 80 years old with active or convalescent COVID-19.

The V call is TRBV11-1, the J call TRBJ1-1; possible D gene TRBD1, 5 bases. CDR1 and CDR2 from the germline V gene are SGHAT and FQDESV (reference sequence). The CDR3 covers 15 residues. V lost 7 bases and J 8 bases, leaving 23 bases between the germline ends. CDR3 bases: TGTGCCAGCACCGCAGGCCGCAGGGCCTCAGGGGAAGCTTTCTTT. Amino acid sequence: CASTAGRRASGEAFF.

The J gene is TRBJ2-3, the V gene TRBV11-2, with 10 bases that match TRBD2. CDR1 SGHAT and CDR2 FQNNGV come from the germline V gene. CDR3 length: 15 amino acids. V shed 2 bases and J 5 bases; nucleotides not matched to a gene: 4. The CDR3 sequence: CASSLFSGGQDTQYF. CDR3 DNA sequence: TGTGCCAGCAGCTTATTTAGCGGGGGGCAAGATACGCAGTATTTT.

In the case of this clone: Other DNA sequences within the sample encode an identical CDR3. The gene calls are TRBV5-1 and TRBJ2-3; D may be TRBD1 (5 bases). The V gene's germline CDR1 is SGHRS and CDR2 YFSETQ. V lost 0 bases and J 2 bases, leaving 10 bases between the germline ends. This CDR3 has 15 amino acids. CDR3 in amino acids: CASSLVGRATDTQYF. The CDR3, as DNA: TGCGCCAGCAGCTTGGTTGGCAGGGCCACAGATACGCAGTATTTT. Drawing the rest from reference TRBV5-1 and TRBJ2-3, the complete variable domain is KAGVTQTPRYLIKTRGQQVTLSCSPISGHRSVSWYQQTPGQGLQFLFEYFSETQRNKGNFPGRFSGRQFSNSRSEMNVSTLELGDSALYLCASSLVGRATDTQYFGPGTRLTVL.

J is TRBJ2-2 and V is TRBV7-9; D might be TRBD2 (7 bases). CDR3 length: 16 residues. Germline CDR1 and CDR2: SEHNR and FQNEAQ (reference sequence). With 5 bases removed from V and 7 bases from J, the gap between germline ends came to 20 bases. The CDR3 protein is CASSPAKGGQGGELFF. For the CDR3, the DNA is TGTGCCAGCAGCCCCGCTAAGGGGGGGCAGGGCGGGGAGCTGTTTTTT. Based on the CDR3 plus reference TRBV7-9 and TRBJ2-2, the full variable domain is DTGVSQNPRHKITKRGQNVTFRCDPISEHNRLYWYRQTLGQGPEFLTYFQNEAQLEKSRLLSDRFSAERPKGSFSTLEIQRTEQGDSAMYLCASSPAKGGQGGELFFGEGSRLTVL.